This is a list of T cell receptor beta chains from one sample in a study of OX40 agonist ivuxolimab in advanced cancers. Using immunoSEQ multiplex PCR, the repertoire was profiled, and TCRdb retains in-frame clones only, with some absent. The sample gives under 20,000 clones, less than 80% of which show up once; roughly a quarter is in the top ten. Sample: CD4+ or CD8+ T cells sorted from blood, taken in a trial of the OX40 agonist ivuxolimab. The receptors originated from an adult with an advanced solid tumor such as melanoma, head and neck, liver or kidney cancer. The CDR3 runs from the conserved cysteine through the conserved F or W. D genes are given only for firm matches. Expanded clones get a size class; other rows say once, few or many, or leave the size out.

clone size: -; J gene: TRBJ2-7; V gene: TRBV28; D gene: TRBD1; CDR3 DNA: TGTGCCAGCAGTTTACCAGGGGGCGAGCAGTACTTC; CDR3 protein: CASSLPGGEQYF
clone size: -; J gene: TRBJ2-7; V gene: TRBV9; D gene: -; CDR3 DNA: TGTGCCAGCAGCGTATCGGACGCCTACGAGCAGTACTTC; CDR3 protein: CASSVSDAYEQYF
clone size: -; J gene: TRBJ2-3; V gene: TRBV28; D gene: TRBD2; CDR3 DNA: TGTGCCAGCAGTCTAGCGGCCTATGAGGGCACAGATACGCAGTATTTT; CDR3 protein: CASSLAAYEGTDTQYF
clone size: -; J gene: TRBJ2-7; V gene: TRBV27; D gene: TRBD1; CDR3 DNA: TGTGCCAGCAGCTCACCGGACAGGCCTCGGGGCGAGCAGTACTTC; CDR3 protein: CASSSPDRPRGEQYF
clone size: -; J gene: TRBJ2-7; V gene: TRBV7-9; D gene: -; CDR3 DNA: TGTGCCAGCAGCGGATCCTACGAGCAGTACTTC; CDR3 protein: CASSGSYEQYF
clone size: -; J gene: TRBJ1-5; V gene: TRBV19; D gene: -; CDR3 DNA: TGTGCCAGTAGTTTCAGGGGTCAGCCCCAGCATTTT; CDR3 protein: CASSFRGQPQHF
clone size: -; J gene: TRBJ1-4; V gene: TRBV27; D gene: -; CDR3 DNA: TGTGCCAGCAGGGGGAAGTTCCGTGAGGACGAAAAACTGTTTTTT; CDR3 protein: CASRGKFREDEKLFF
clone size: -; J gene: TRBJ2-7; V gene: TRBV4-1; D gene: TRBD1; CDR3 DNA: TGCGCCAGCAGCCAAGAAGGGACAGATCCCTACGAGCAGTACTTC; CDR3 protein: CASSQEGTDPYEQYF
clone size: few; J gene: TRBJ1-2; V gene: TRBV2; D gene: -; CDR3 DNA: TGTGCCAGCAGTGATTCGGTTCCCTATGGCTACACCTTC; CDR3 protein: CASSDSVPYGYTF
clone size: -; J gene: TRBJ2-3; V gene: TRBV7-9; D gene: -; CDR3 DNA: TGTGCCAGCAGCCGCGGGACAGAGATCCGAGGTAGCACAGATACGCAGTATTTT; CDR3 protein: CASSRGTEIRGSTDTQYF
clone size: few; J gene: TRBJ1-5; V gene: TRBV7-8; D gene: -; CDR3 DNA: TGTGCCAGCAGCTTAGAGGTCACAACAGGGATTAGCAATCAGCCCCAGCATTTT; CDR3 protein: CASSLEVTTGISNQPQHF
clone size: -; J gene: TRBJ1-1; V gene: TRBV18; D gene: -; CDR3 DNA: TGTGCCAGCTCACCGGGGGGGGCTGAAGCTTTCTTT; CDR3 protein: CASSPGGAEAFF
clone size: -; J gene: TRBJ2-3; V gene: TRBV28; D gene: TRBD2; CDR3 DNA: TGTGCCAGCAGTTTTCCACTAGCGGGAGACGTGGTCGAAGCAGATACGCAGTATTTT; CDR3 protein: CASSFPLAGDVVEADTQYF
clone size: -; J gene: TRBJ2-7; V gene: TRBV30; D gene: -; CDR3 DNA: TGTGCCTGGAGAAGGGGAGTCAACGAGCAGTACTTC; CDR3 protein: CAWRRGVNEQYF
clone size: -; J gene: TRBJ2-3; V gene: TRBV28; D gene: -; CDR3 DNA: TGTGCCAGCAGTTTATCCGGGACGAGCACAGATACGCAGTATTTT; CDR3 protein: CASSLSGTSTDTQYF
clone size: -; J gene: TRBJ1-1; V gene: TRBV28; D gene: -; CDR3 DNA: TGTGCCAGCAGCGAGGCCGACAGGAACACTGAAGCTTTCTTT; CDR3 protein: CASSEADRNTEAFF
clone size: medium-sized; J gene: TRBJ1-4; V gene: TRBV5-6; D gene: TRBD1; CDR3 DNA: TGTGCCAGCAGCGACAGACGGGGGACAGGGCGCGGAAAACTGTTTTTT; CDR3 protein: CASSDRRGTGRGKLFF
clone size: -; J gene: TRBJ2-2; V gene: TRBV7-9; D gene: TRBD2; CDR3 DNA: TGTGCCAGCAGCTCAAGATTAGCGGGGGGAAACACCGGGGAGCTGTTTTTT; CDR3 protein: CASSSRLAGGNTGELFF
clone size: -; J gene: TRBJ2-7; V gene: TRBV14; D gene: -; CDR3 DNA: TGTGCCAGCAGCCAAGTGAGTGCGGATTCCTACGAGCAGTACTTC; CDR3 protein: CASSQVSADSYEQYF
clone size: once; J gene: TRBJ2-7; V gene: TRBV4-1; D gene: -; CDR3 DNA: TGCGCCAGCAGCCCCCAACTCGGCAACTACGAGCAGTACTTC; CDR3 protein: CASSPQLGNYEQYF
clone size: -; J gene: TRBJ1-1; V gene: TRBV4-1; D gene: TRBD1; CDR3 DNA: TGCGCCAGCAGCCCCCGGGACAGGGCGAACACTGAAGCTTTCTTT; CDR3 protein: CASSPRDRANTEAFF
clone size: -; J gene: TRBJ2-5; V gene: TRBV6-6; D gene: -; CDR3 DNA: TGTGCCAGCAGTCCCCGGTATCCGCCCAGAGAGACCCAGTACTTC; CDR3 protein: CASSPRYPPRETQYF
clone size: -; J gene: TRBJ2-7; V gene: TRBV30; D gene: -; CDR3 DNA: TGTGCCTGGAGTTCCGGGTTCGAGCAGTACTTC; CDR3 protein: CAWSSGFEQYF
clone size: once; J gene: TRBJ2-7; V gene: TRBV5-6; D gene: -; CDR3 DNA: TGTGCCAGCAGCTTGGGGAATACGGTCTCCTACGAGCAGTACTTC; CDR3 protein: CASSLGNTVSYEQYF
clone size: -; J gene: TRBJ2-1; V gene: TRBV5-1; D gene: -; CDR3 DNA: TGCGCCAGCAGCTTGGATGGGAAAGCGCAGTTCTTC; CDR3 protein: CASSLDGKAQFF
clone size: -; J gene: TRBJ2-1; V gene: TRBV7-9; D gene: TRBD2; CDR3 DNA: TGTGCCAGCAACCCCCAGACTAGCGCCCTCAATGAGCAGTTCTTC; CDR3 protein: CASNPQTSALNEQFF
clone size: -; J gene: TRBJ1-4; V gene: TRBV30; D gene: TRBD1; CDR3 DNA: TGTGCCTGGAGTTGGGACGACAGGGAGGAACTCGAAAAACTGTTTTTT; CDR3 protein: CAWSWDDREELEKLFF
clone size: -; J gene: TRBJ2-5; V gene: TRBV13; D gene: TRBD2; CDR3 DNA: TGTGCCAGCAGCCACCGGACTAGCGGCCAAGAGACCCAGTACTTC; CDR3 protein: CASSHRTSGQETQYF
clone size: -; J gene: TRBJ2-1; V gene: TRBV30; D gene: TRBD1; CDR3 DNA: TGTGCCTGGTCCCGGGACAGGGGGCTCTACAATGAGCAGTTCTTC; CDR3 protein: CAWSRDRGLYNEQFF
clone size: few; J gene: TRBJ2-7; V gene: TRBV28; D gene: -; CDR3 DNA: TGTGCCGCCCACCGGGCCTCCAGAGGGGAGCAGTACTTC; CDR3 protein: CAAHRASRGEQYF
clone size: once; J gene: TRBJ2-7; V gene: TRBV28; D gene: -; CDR3 DNA: TGTGCCAGCAGTGATATGCGCTACGAGCAGTACTTC; CDR3 protein: CASSDMRYEQYF
clone size: medium-sized; J gene: TRBJ2-5; V gene: TRBV15; D gene: TRBD2; CDR3 DNA: TGTGCCACCAGCAGACTAGCGGGAGAGACCCAGTACTTC; CDR3 protein: CATSRLAGETQYF
clone size: once; J gene: TRBJ2-3; V gene: TRBV2; D gene: -; CDR3 DNA: TGTGCCAGCAGTGACCCCCTCGGGATCAACACAGATACGCAGTATTTT; CDR3 protein: CASSDPLGINTDTQYF
clone size: -; J gene: TRBJ2-1; V gene: TRBV7-9; D gene: -; CDR3 DNA: TGTGCCAGCAGCTTATCCCAGCGGGCCTACAATGAGCAGTTCTTC; CDR3 protein: CASSLSQRAYNEQFF
clone size: -; J gene: TRBJ1-4; V gene: TRBV4-1; D gene: TRBD1; CDR3 DNA: TGCGCCAGCAGCCCAGGGACAGGGGGCAGAGCTAATGAAAAACTGTTTTTT; CDR3 protein: CASSPGTGGRANEKLFF
clone size: -; J gene: TRBJ2-7; V gene: TRBV4-2; D gene: -; CDR3 DNA: TGTGCCAGCAGCCAAGTGGCGGCCTCCTACGAGCAGTACTTC; CDR3 protein: CASSQVAASYEQYF
clone size: -; J gene: TRBJ2-3; V gene: TRBV14; D gene: TRBD2; CDR3 DNA: TGTGCCAGCAGCCCAGCGGGGTCAGATACGCAGTATTTT; CDR3 protein: CASSPAGSDTQYF
clone size: -; J gene: TRBJ1-5; V gene: TRBV2; D gene: -; CDR3 DNA: TGTGCCAGCAGTGATCGTGCGGTAGGCAATCAGCCCCAGCATTTT; CDR3 protein: CASSDRAVGNQPQHF
clone size: -; J gene: TRBJ2-1; V gene: TRBV7-8; D gene: -; CDR3 DNA: TGTGCCAGCAGCTCCCACAGAGGTTACAATGAGCAGTTCTTC; CDR3 protein: CASSSHRGYNEQFF
clone size: -; J gene: TRBJ1-1; V gene: TRBV6-5; D gene: TRBD1; CDR3 DNA: TGTGCCAGCAGTGGACAGGTATTGAACACTGAAGCTTTCTTT; CDR3 protein: CASSGQVLNTEAFF
clone size: -; J gene: TRBJ1-4; V gene: TRBV4-3; D gene: -; CDR3 DNA: TGCGCCAGCAGCCAAGATAATGGGCAGGCATCTAATGAAAAACTGTTTTTT; CDR3 protein: CASSQDNGQASNEKLFF
clone size: -; J gene: TRBJ2-6; V gene: TRBV6-4; D gene: TRBD1; CDR3 DNA: TGTGCCAGCAGCCTAGCCTCGGGGACAGGGTTTACTGGGGCCAACGTCCTGACTTTC; CDR3 protein: CASSLASGTGFTGANVLTF
clone size: -; J gene: TRBJ2-7; V gene: TRBV27; D gene: TRBD2; CDR3 DNA: TGTGCCAGCAGCCGGGGGGGAAGTCAGTACTTC; CDR3 protein: CASSRGGSQYF
clone size: -; J gene: TRBJ2-7; V gene: TRBV10-3; D gene: -; CDR3 DNA: TGTGCCACCCGCTCCAGGGAAGACTACGAGCAGTACTTC; CDR3 protein: CATRSREDYEQYF
clone size: -; J gene: TRBJ2-7; V gene: TRBV5-5; D gene: TRBD1; CDR3 DNA: TGTGCCAGCAGCTCGACAGGGGGCTATAGCGAGCAGTACTTC; CDR3 protein: CASSSTGGYSEQYF
clone size: few; J gene: TRBJ1-6; V gene: TRBV27; D gene: -; CDR3 DNA: TGTGCCAGCAGTTTATTGCCCACACAGGGACTTGGTTCACCCCTCCACTTT; CDR3 protein: CASSLLPTQGLGSPLHF
clone size: -; J gene: TRBJ2-1; V gene: TRBV13; D gene: TRBD2; CDR3 DNA: TGTGCCAGCAGCTTGTCACTAGCGGGGGAGTACAATGAGCAGTTCTTC; CDR3 protein: CASSLSLAGEYNEQFF
clone size: -; J gene: TRBJ1-3; V gene: TRBV7-9; D gene: TRBD1; CDR3 DNA: TGTGCCAGCAGCTCGGGTGGGACAGGCATCTCTGGAAACACCATATATTTT; CDR3 protein: CASSSGGTGISGNTIYF
clone size: -; J gene: TRBJ1-1; V gene: TRBV4-2; D gene: TRBD1; CDR3 DNA: TGTGCCAGCAGCCAAGCACGGACAGGAGGGACTGAAGCTTTCTTT; CDR3 protein: CASSQARTGGTEAFF
clone size: -; J gene: TRBJ1-2; V gene: TRBV25-1; D gene: -; CDR3 DNA: TGTGCCAGCAGTGGGTGGACAAGACAGGACTATGGCTACACCTTC; CDR3 protein: CASSGWTRQDYGYTF
clone size: few; J gene: TRBJ1-4; V gene: TRBV6-6; D gene: -; CDR3 DNA: TGTGCCAGCAGTTACGAGCTTAATGAAAAACTGTTTTTT; CDR3 protein: CASSYELNEKLFF
clone size: few; J gene: TRBJ2-1; V gene: TRBV7-9; D gene: -; CDR3 DNA: TGTGCCAGCAGCTCCGGGCACAATGAGCAGTTCTTC; CDR3 protein: CASSSGHNEQFF
clone size: -; J gene: TRBJ2-1; V gene: TRBV4-1; D gene: TRBD2; CDR3 DNA: TGCGCCAGCAGCCTTGGACTAGCGGGCTCAGCCTACAATGAGCAGTTCTTC; CDR3 protein: CASSLGLAGSAYNEQFF
clone size: -; J gene: TRBJ2-3; V gene: TRBV6-6; D gene: TRBD1; CDR3 DNA: TGTGCCAGCAGTGCCGACAGGGACCCCACAGATACGCAGTATTTT; CDR3 protein: CASSADRDPTDTQYF
clone size: -; J gene: TRBJ1-1; V gene: TRBV5-6; D gene: -; CDR3 DNA: TGTGCCAGCAGCCACCTGGGGGGATGGCAAAACACTGAAGCTTTCTTT; CDR3 protein: CASSHLGGWQNTEAFF
clone size: -; J gene: TRBJ2-5; V gene: TRBV5-5; D gene: -; CDR3 DNA: TGTGCCAGCAGCCAGGCAGGGAATGAGGGCTGGGAGACCCAGTACTTC; CDR3 protein: CASSQAGNEGWETQYF
clone size: -; J gene: TRBJ1-1; V gene: TRBV9; D gene: -; CDR3 DNA: TGTGCCAGCAGCCCCTTGAGGGCTTCTGAAGCTTTCTTT; CDR3 protein: CASSPLRASEAFF
clone size: -; J gene: TRBJ2-7; V gene: TRBV9; D gene: TRBD2; CDR3 DNA: TGTGCCAGCAGCAGGGAGGGCGGCCCTCCCTACGAGCAGTACTTC; CDR3 protein: CASSREGGPPYEQYF
clone size: -; J gene: TRBJ2-7; V gene: TRBV2; D gene: -; CDR3 DNA: TGTGCCAGCAGTGAACTCCCGAGCGCCTACTACGAGCAGTACTTC; CDR3 protein: CASSELPSAYYEQYF